This T cell receptor (beta chain) was recorded in a study of T cell responses to AZD1222 COVID-19 vaccine. The protocol was immunoSEQ multiplex PCR, while the TCRdb copy is restricted to in-frame clones and leaves out a portion. The sample lists 150,000 or so clones, around 89% occurring once. As regards this clone: Its antigen is unidentified.

The germline CDR1 and CDR2 sequences are SGHNT and YYREEE (reference sequence). This CDR3 is 14 amino acids long. Germline trimming cut 0 bases from V and 3 bases from J; bases unmatched to any gene: 2. The study's findings and limits: Among vaccine-associated CD4 TCRs, coverage spanned spike, with dominance at 160-218 and 743-854.

The sequence came from an adult in good health. The V call is TRBV5-4, the J call TRBJ2-7; 8 bases match TRBD2. Material: peripheral blood, obtained on day 0 of AZD1222 vaccination. The CDR3 loop reads CASSLDGGDYEQYF. The CDR3 DNA follows: TGTGCCAGCAGCTTGGACGGGGGGGACTACGAGCAGTACTTC. The full variable domain, completed using reference TRBV5-4 and TRBJ2-7, is ETGVTQSPTHLIKTRGQQVTLRCSSQSGHNTVSWYQQALGQGPQFIFQYYREEENGRGNFPPRFSGLQFPNYSSELNVNALELDDSALYLCASSLDGGDYEQYFGPGTRLTVT.